This TCR beta chain comes out of a study of blood T cell repertoires in COVID-19. At the level of the study: COVID-19 samples, acute and convalescent, were from the United States, Italy and Spain.

V lost 2 bases to trimming and J lost 2 bases, with 7 bases between them. This CDR3 comprises 13 residues. The germline CDR1 and CDR2 sequences are KGHSH and LQKENI. Here immunoSEQ multiplex PCR was the method, and the copy in TCRdb shows in-frame clones only, minus some. The table shows some 320,000 clones, with roughly 91% occurring only once. Sequenced sample: PBMCs or T cells enriched from blood (not recorded which). This TCR was sampled from a woman in her forties or fifties who had been exposed to COVID-19. The rearrangement joins TRBV18 to TRBJ2-7; D is unresolved. This chain's CDR3 is CASSPNGPYEQYF. In DNA, the CDR3 is TGTGCCAGCTCACCAAACGGTCCCTACGAGCAGTACTTC. The entire variable domain, with the rest obtained from reference TRBV18 and TRBJ2-7, is as follows: NAGVMQNPRHLVRRRGQEARLRCSPMKGHSHVYWYRQLPEEGLKFMVYLQKENIIDESGMPKERFSAEFPKEGPSILRIQQVVRGDSAAYFCASSPNGPYEQYFGPGTRLTVT.